These T cell receptor beta chains were read from a single sample in a study of T cells in Graves' hyperthyroidism and ophthalmopathy. TCRdb reprocessed the multiplex PCR reads via MiXCR and lists one record per CDR3 protein. Of around 350,000 distinct CDR3 sequences listed, 15% to 18% are singletons. The sample comprised blood. These receptors all stem from a woman younger than 30 with Graves' hyperthyroidism that later progressed to Graves' ophthalmopathy. CDR3s include the opening cysteine and the closing phenylalanine or tryptophan. D genes are given only for firm matches. Only some rows state a clone size, as once, few, many or a class for expanded clones.

CDR3aa: CASSRTSGPWGEQFF; CDR3nt: TGTGCCAGCAGCCGGACTAGCGGTCCTTGGGGTGAGCAGTTCTTC; v_gene: TRBV12-3/TRBV12-4; d_gene: TRBD2; abundance: many; j_gene: TRBJ2-1
CDR3aa: CASRPGTVNTGELFF; CDR3nt: TGTGCCAGCAGGCCAGGGACAGTTAACACCGGGGAGCTGTTTTTT; v_gene: TRBV28; d_gene: TRBD1; abundance: many; j_gene: TRBJ2-2
CDR3aa: CASSQEGTRSYNEQFF; CDR3nt: TGTGCCAGCAGCCAAGAAGGTACTCGCTCCTACAATGAGCAGTTCTTC; v_gene: TRBV4-2; d_gene: .; abundance: .; j_gene: TRBJ2-1
CDR3aa: CASGLSTGDNEQFF; CDR3nt: TGTGCTAGTGGTTTAAGTACGGGAGACAATGAGCAGTTCTTC; v_gene: TRBV12-5; d_gene: .; abundance: many; j_gene: TRBJ2-1
CDR3aa: CAWGAASYEQYF; CDR3nt: TGTGCCTGGGGCGCGGCGTCCTACGAGCAGTACTTC; v_gene: TRBV30; d_gene: .; abundance: .; j_gene: TRBJ2-7
CDR3aa: CASSPQPLAGGPGEQYF; CDR3nt: TGTGCCAGCTCACCACAACCCCTAGCGGGAGGGCCCGGCGAGCAGTACTTC; v_gene: TRBV18; d_gene: TRBD2; abundance: few; j_gene: TRBJ2-7
CDR3aa: CASSQASGLTYEQYF; CDR3nt: TGCGCCAGCAGCCAAGCTAGCGGGCTTACCTACGAGCAGTACTTC; v_gene: TRBV4-1; d_gene: TRBD2; abundance: few; j_gene: TRBJ2-7
CDR3aa: CASSLPGTGGSTDTQYF; CDR3nt: TGTGCCAGCAGTTTACCCGGCACAGGGGGCAGCACAGATACGCAGTATTTT; v_gene: TRBV28; d_gene: TRBD1; abundance: .; j_gene: TRBJ2-3
CDR3aa: CASSIRDRLGSGEQFF; CDR3nt: TGTGCCAGTAGTATACGGGACCGTTTAGGGTCGGGTGAGCAGTTCTTC; v_gene: TRBV19; d_gene: .; abundance: .; j_gene: TRBJ2-1
CDR3aa: CASSQGSLAGVGAGELFF; CDR3nt: TGCGCCAGCAGCCAGGGTTCACTAGCGGGAGTTGGGGCCGGGGAGCTGTTTTTT; v_gene: TRBV4-1; d_gene: TRBD2; abundance: few; j_gene: TRBJ2-2
CDR3aa: CAWSSTNTGELFF; CDR3nt: TGTGCCTGGAGTTCTACGAACACCGGGGAGCTGTTTTTT; v_gene: TRBV30; d_gene: .; abundance: .; j_gene: TRBJ2-2
CDR3aa: CATSRGPGGKIEQYF; CDR3nt: TGTGCCACCAGCAGAGGGCCAGGGGGGAAGATCGAGCAGTACTTC; v_gene: TRBV15; d_gene: .; abundance: few; j_gene: TRBJ2-7
CDR3aa: CASSPVWTSGRTDTQYF; CDR3nt: TGTGCCAGCAGTCCCGTATGGACTAGCGGGAGGACGGATACGCAGTATTTT; v_gene: TRBV28; d_gene: TRBD2; abundance: few; j_gene: TRBJ2-3
CDR3aa: CSASFRGLQETQYF; CDR3nt: TGCAGTGCTAGCTTCCGGGGGCTCCAAGAGACCCAGTACTTC; v_gene: TRBV20-1; d_gene: .; abundance: many; j_gene: TRBJ2-5
CDR3aa: CASHRDRVSYEQYF; CDR3nt: TGTGCCAGCCACCGGGACAGGGTGTCCTACGAGCAGTACTTC; v_gene: TRBV6-1; d_gene: TRBD1; abundance: few; j_gene: TRBJ2-7
CDR3aa: CASSGTGGYNEQFF; CDR3nt: TGTGCCAGCTCCGGGACAGGGGGCTACAATGAGCAGTTCTTC; v_gene: TRBV25-1; d_gene: TRBD1; abundance: .; j_gene: TRBJ2-1
CDR3aa: CASSPRGRTNYGYTF; CDR3nt: TGTGCCAGCAGCCCTAGGGGGAGGACTAACTATGGCTACACCTTC; v_gene: TRBV6-2/TRBV6-3; d_gene: .; abundance: many; j_gene: TRBJ1-2
CDR3aa: CASSQPIGRNPDTQYF; CDR3nt: TGTGCCAGCAGCCAACCTATCGGGCGGAACCCAGATACGCAGTATTTT; v_gene: TRBV3-1; d_gene: .; abundance: .; j_gene: TRBJ2-3
CDR3aa: CASSFRVLGTDTQYF; CDR3nt: TGTGCCAGCAGCTTCAGGGTTCTGGGCACAGATACGCAGTATTTT; v_gene: TRBV11-2; d_gene: .; abundance: many; j_gene: TRBJ2-3
CDR3aa: CATSDSASGEGSNQPQHF; CDR3nt: TGTGCCACCAGTGATTCCGCGTCCGGGGAAGGTAGCAATCAGCCCCAGCATTTT; v_gene: TRBV24-1; d_gene: .; abundance: many; j_gene: TRBJ1-5
CDR3aa: CSVGGSYEQYF; CDR3nt: TGCAGCGTTGGTGGGTCCTACGAGCAGTACTTC; v_gene: TRBV29-1; d_gene: .; abundance: many; j_gene: TRBJ2-7
CDR3aa: CASTRAQTKETQYF; CDR3nt: TGTGCCAGCACCCGGGCACAAACCAAAGAGACCCAGTACTTC; v_gene: TRBV2; d_gene: .; abundance: few; j_gene: TRBJ2-5
CDR3aa: CASSLMGGYYEQYF; CDR3nt: TGTGCCAGTAGTTTAATGGGGGGCTACTACGAGCAGTACTTC; v_gene: TRBV28; d_gene: .; abundance: many; j_gene: TRBJ2-7
CDR3aa: CASSLGLAGVTFQNEQFF; CDR3nt: TGTGCCAGCAGCCTGGGACTAGCGGGAGTGACGTTCCAGAATGAGCAGTTCTTC; v_gene: TRBV7-9; d_gene: TRBD2; abundance: .; j_gene: TRBJ2-1
CDR3aa: CASSLGQGATEAFF; CDR3nt: TGTGCCAGCAGCTTGGGACAGGGAGCAACTGAAGCTTTCTTT; v_gene: TRBV13; d_gene: TRBD1; abundance: many; j_gene: TRBJ1-1
CDR3aa: CASSWGLAGVEEQFF; CDR3nt: TGTGCCAGCAGTTGGGGACTAGCGGGAGTAGAGGAGCAGTTCTTC; v_gene: TRBV6-5; d_gene: TRBD2; abundance: .; j_gene: TRBJ2-1
CDR3aa: CASTLAGDTDTQYF; CDR3nt: TGCGCCAGCACACTAGCGGGGGACACAGATACGCAGTATTTT; v_gene: TRBV4-1; d_gene: TRBD2; abundance: few; j_gene: TRBJ2-3
CDR3aa: CASSSGLPPEQYF; CDR3nt: TGTGCCAGCTCCTCTGGACTCCCCCCCGAGCAGTACTTC; v_gene: TRBV18; d_gene: .; abundance: many; j_gene: TRBJ2-7
CDR3aa: CASSLGPHDEQYF; CDR3nt: TGTGCCAGCAGCCTAGGGCCCCACGACGAGCAGTACTTC; v_gene: TRBV7-8; d_gene: .; abundance: many; j_gene: TRBJ2-7
CDR3aa: CASRFSGANVLTF; CDR3nt: TGTGCCAGCAGGTTCTCTGGGGCCAACGTCCTGACTTTC; v_gene: TRBV28; d_gene: .; abundance: many; j_gene: TRBJ2-6
CDR3aa: CASSLRDSELAGITGELFF; CDR3nt: TGTGCCAGCAGCCTTAGGGACAGCGAGCTAGCGGGTATCACCGGGGAGCTGTTTTTT; v_gene: TRBV7-8; d_gene: .; abundance: .; j_gene: TRBJ2-2
CDR3aa: CAGEGEYTGELFF; CDR3nt: TGCGCCGGCGAGGGGGAGTACACCGGGGAGCTGTTTTTT; v_gene: TRBV10-1; d_gene: .; abundance: .; j_gene: TRBJ2-2
CDR3aa: CASSGRILAGAGADTQYF; CDR3nt: TGCGCCAGCAGCGGAAGGATTCTAGCGGGAGCGGGGGCAGATACGCAGTATTTT; v_gene: TRBV5-1; d_gene: TRBD2; abundance: few; j_gene: TRBJ2-3
CDR3aa: CASSLKINEQFF; CDR3nt: TGCGCCAGCAGCTTGAAAATCAATGAGCAGTTCTTC; v_gene: TRBV5-1; d_gene: .; abundance: .; j_gene: TRBJ2-1
CDR3aa: CASSRGPPSGANVLTF; CDR3nt: TGCGCCAGCAGCCGGGGCCCTCCCTCTGGGGCCAACGTCCTGACTTTC; v_gene: TRBV4-1; d_gene: .; abundance: .; j_gene: TRBJ2-6
CDR3aa: CASSPRLAAYQETQYF; CDR3nt: TGTGCCAGCAGCCCCCGACTAGCGGCGTACCAAGAGACCCAGTACTTC; v_gene: TRBV4-2; d_gene: TRBD2; abundance: many; j_gene: TRBJ2-5
CDR3aa: CASSRQGARETQYF; CDR3nt: TGTGCCAGCAGTCGACAGGGGGCGCGGGAGACCCAGTACTTC; v_gene: TRBV6-1; d_gene: TRBD1; abundance: .; j_gene: TRBJ2-5
CDR3aa: CASSQMILAGTDTQYF; CDR3nt: TGTGCCAGCAGTCAAATGATACTAGCCGGCACAGATACGCAGTATTTT; v_gene: TRBV6-1; d_gene: .; abundance: few; j_gene: TRBJ2-3
CDR3aa: CASSQDRNYGYTF; CDR3nt: TGCGCCAGCAGCCAAGACAGGAACTATGGCTACACCTTC; v_gene: TRBV10-2; d_gene: .; abundance: many; j_gene: TRBJ1-2
CDR3aa: CASRPRTGLAGGFNEQFF; CDR3nt: TGTGCCAGCCGCCCACGGACAGGCCTAGCGGGAGGATTCAATGAGCAGTTCTTC; v_gene: TRBV11-1; d_gene: TRBD2; abundance: .; j_gene: TRBJ2-1
CDR3aa: CASSYPGRPGYTF; CDR3nt: TGTGCCAGCAGTTACCCCGGCCGACCCGGCTACACCTTC; v_gene: TRBV6-2/TRBV6-3; d_gene: .; abundance: once; j_gene: TRBJ1-2
CDR3aa: CASSLDTGNTIYF; CDR3nt: TGTGCCAGCAGCTTAGATACTGGAAACACCATATATTTT; v_gene: TRBV11-2; d_gene: .; abundance: many; j_gene: TRBJ1-3
CDR3aa: CASSYGLRHEQYF; CDR3nt: TGTGCCAGCAGTTACGGACTACGCCACGAGCAGTACTTC; v_gene: TRBV6-2/TRBV6-3; d_gene: .; abundance: .; j_gene: TRBJ2-7
CDR3aa: CASSQVAGVRNEQFF; CDR3nt: TGTGCCAGCAGCCAAGTAGCGGGAGTACGGAATGAGCAGTTCTTC; v_gene: TRBV14; d_gene: TRBD2; abundance: few; j_gene: TRBJ2-1
CDR3aa: CASQKGTGGGELFF; CDR3nt: TGTGCCTCCCAAAAGGGGACAGGAGGCGGGGAGCTGTTTTTT; v_gene: TRBV6-2/TRBV6-3; d_gene: TRBD1; abundance: .; j_gene: TRBJ2-2
CDR3aa: CASSVNPGNEQFF; CDR3nt: TGTGCCAGCAGCGTAAATCCGGGCAATGAGCAGTTCTTC; v_gene: TRBV9; d_gene: .; abundance: many; j_gene: TRBJ2-1
CDR3aa: CASSLAGSGGYNEQFF; CDR3nt: TGTGCCAGCAGCTTAGCCGGTAGCGGAGGTTACAATGAGCAGTTCTTC; v_gene: TRBV11-2; d_gene: .; abundance: many; j_gene: TRBJ2-1
CDR3aa: CASRPGTSRGTGELFF; CDR3nt: TGTGCCAGCAGGCCGGGGACTAGTCGCGGCACCGGGGAGCTGTTTTTT; v_gene: TRBV2; d_gene: TRBD2; abundance: many; j_gene: TRBJ2-2
CDR3aa: CAIGSEPSGNNGQFF; CDR3nt: TGTGCCATCGGGTCGGAGCCTAGCGGGAACAATGGGCAGTTCTTC; v_gene: TRBV10-3; d_gene: TRBD2; abundance: few; j_gene: TRBJ2-1
CDR3aa: CATSIGGATSNEQFF; CDR3nt: TGTGCCACCAGTATTGGGGGGGCTACGAGCAATGAGCAGTTCTTC; v_gene: TRBV19; d_gene: .; abundance: .; j_gene: TRBJ2-1
CDR3aa: CATSDSGLDYNEQFF; CDR3nt: TGTGCCACCAGTGATTCGGGACTAGATTACAATGAGCAGTTCTTC; v_gene: TRBV24-1; d_gene: TRBD2; abundance: few; j_gene: TRBJ2-1
CDR3aa: CASSEEEGGYNEQFF; CDR3nt: TGTGCCAGCAGTGAGGAGGAGGGGGGTTACAATGAGCAGTTCTTC; v_gene: TRBV6-1; d_gene: .; abundance: .; j_gene: TRBJ2-1
CDR3aa: CASTPGRAQDTQYF; CDR3nt: TGTGCCAGCACCCCCGGGAGAGCACAAGATACGCAGTATTTT; v_gene: TRBV6-1; d_gene: .; abundance: few; j_gene: TRBJ2-3
CDR3aa: CASSASTSGRSIGELFF; CDR3nt: TGTGCCAGCAGCGCCTCGACTAGCGGGAGGTCTATCGGGGAGCTGTTTTTT; v_gene: TRBV11-3; d_gene: TRBD2; abundance: .; j_gene: TRBJ2-2
CDR3aa: CASSFSPREQFF; CDR3nt: TGTGCCAGCAGTTTCTCCCCCCGGGAGCAGTTCTTC; v_gene: TRBV27; d_gene: .; abundance: .; j_gene: TRBJ2-1
CDR3aa: CASSLSNWAGAHGYTF; CDR3nt: TGTGCCAGCAGTTTAAGTAACTGGGCAGGGGCACATGGCTACACCTTC; v_gene: TRBV28; d_gene: .; abundance: many; j_gene: TRBJ1-2
CDR3aa: CSASLYNEQFF; CDR3nt: TGCAGCGCCTCACTTTACAATGAGCAGTTCTTC; v_gene: TRBV29-1; d_gene: .; abundance: .; j_gene: TRBJ2-1
CDR3aa: CASSLGRYSSSSYNEQFF; CDR3nt: TGTGCCAGCAGCTTAGGACGGTACAGTAGTAGCTCCTACAATGAGCAGTTCTTC; v_gene: TRBV7-9; d_gene: .; abundance: many; j_gene: TRBJ2-1
CDR3aa: CSASSPRKDTQYF; CDR3nt: TGCAGTGCTAGTAGCCCCAGGAAAGATACGCAGTATTTT; v_gene: TRBV20-1; d_gene: .; abundance: many; j_gene: TRBJ2-3
CDR3aa: CASSHERRNYGYTF; CDR3nt: TGCGCCAGCAGCCATGAGAGACGTAACTATGGCTACACCTTC; v_gene: TRBV4-1; d_gene: .; abundance: .; j_gene: TRBJ1-2